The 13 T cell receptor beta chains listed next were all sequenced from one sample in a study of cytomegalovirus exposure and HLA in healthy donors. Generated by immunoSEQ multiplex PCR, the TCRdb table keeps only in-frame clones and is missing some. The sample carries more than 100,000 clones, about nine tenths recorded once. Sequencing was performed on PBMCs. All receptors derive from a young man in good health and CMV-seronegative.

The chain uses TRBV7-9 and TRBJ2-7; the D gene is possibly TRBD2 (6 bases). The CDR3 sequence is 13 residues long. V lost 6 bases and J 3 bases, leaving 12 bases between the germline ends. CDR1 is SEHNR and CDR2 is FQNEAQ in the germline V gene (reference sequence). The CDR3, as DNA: TGTGCCAGCAGTCACCCCGGGGGCTACGAGCAGTACTTC. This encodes CASSHPGGYEQYF.

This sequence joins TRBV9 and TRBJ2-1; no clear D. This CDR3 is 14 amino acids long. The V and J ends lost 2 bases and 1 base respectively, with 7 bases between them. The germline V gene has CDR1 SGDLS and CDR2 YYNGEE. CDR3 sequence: CASSVTDSYNEQFF. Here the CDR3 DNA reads TGTGCCAGCAGCGTCACAGATTCCTACAATGAGCAGTTCTTC.

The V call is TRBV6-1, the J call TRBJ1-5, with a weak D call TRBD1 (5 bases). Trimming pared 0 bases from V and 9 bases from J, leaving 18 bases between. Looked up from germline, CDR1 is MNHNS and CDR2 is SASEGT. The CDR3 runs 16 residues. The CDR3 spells CASSEAPALSGGPQHF. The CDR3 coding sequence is TGTGCCAGCAGTGAAGCGCCGGCCCTATCGGGGGGGCCCCAGCATTTT.

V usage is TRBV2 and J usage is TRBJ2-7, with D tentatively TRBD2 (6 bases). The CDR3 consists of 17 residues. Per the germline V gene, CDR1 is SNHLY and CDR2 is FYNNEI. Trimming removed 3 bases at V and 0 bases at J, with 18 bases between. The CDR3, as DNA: TGTGCCAGCAGTGATTTCGCGTTCGGGAGCATCTCCTACGAGCAGTACTTC. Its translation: CASSDFAFGSISYEQYF.

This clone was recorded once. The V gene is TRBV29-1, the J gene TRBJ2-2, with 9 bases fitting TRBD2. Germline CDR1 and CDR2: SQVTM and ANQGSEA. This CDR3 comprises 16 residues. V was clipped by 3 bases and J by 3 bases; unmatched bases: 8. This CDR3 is CSVEAREGQYTGELFF. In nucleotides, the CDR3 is TGCAGCGTTGAGGCGCGGGAGGGCCAGTACACCGGGGAGCTGTTTTTT.

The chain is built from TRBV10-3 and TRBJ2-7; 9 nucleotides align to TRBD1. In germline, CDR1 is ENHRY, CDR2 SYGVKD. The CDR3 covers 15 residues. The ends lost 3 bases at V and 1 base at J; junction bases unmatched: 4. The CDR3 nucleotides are TGTGCCATCAGTGATACCGGGACAGGGTCCTACGAGCAGTACTTC. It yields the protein CAISDTGTGSYEQYF.

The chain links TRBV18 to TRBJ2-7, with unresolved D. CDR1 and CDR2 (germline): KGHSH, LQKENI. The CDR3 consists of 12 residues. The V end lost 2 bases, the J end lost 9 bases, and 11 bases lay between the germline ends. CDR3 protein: CASSPTSGGQYF. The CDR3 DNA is TGTGCCAGCTCACCAACCTCCGGTGGGCAGTACTTC.

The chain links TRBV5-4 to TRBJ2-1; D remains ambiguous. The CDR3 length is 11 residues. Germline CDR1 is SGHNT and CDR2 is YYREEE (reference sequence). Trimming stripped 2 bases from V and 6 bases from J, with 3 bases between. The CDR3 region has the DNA TGTGCCAGCAGCTTCCGCAATGAGCAGTTCTTC. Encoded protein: CASSFRNEQFF.

The CDR3 nucleotides are TGCGCCAGCAGCTTGTCACTAGCGACCGAGCAGTACTTC. Its protein product is CASSLSLATEQYF. This chain joins TRBV5-1 and TRBJ2-7; 7 bases match TRBD2. J lost 6 bases, V lost 1 base, and 4 bases had no gene match. This CDR3 is 13 amino acids long. Germline CDR1 is SGHRS and CDR2 is YFSETQ. Full variable domain (remainder filled in from reference TRBV5-1 and TRBJ2-7): KAGVTQTPRYLIKTRGQQVTLSCSPISGHRSVSWYQQTPGQGLQFLFEYFSETQRNKGNFPGRFSGRQFSNSRSEMNVSTLELGDSALYLCASSLSLATEQYFGPGTRLTVT.

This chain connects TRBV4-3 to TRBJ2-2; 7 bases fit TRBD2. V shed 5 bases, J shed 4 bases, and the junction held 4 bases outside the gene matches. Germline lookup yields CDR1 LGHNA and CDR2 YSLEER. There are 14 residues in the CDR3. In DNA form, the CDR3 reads TGCGCCAGCAGCACCCTAGCGGCCACCGGGGAGCTGTTTTTT. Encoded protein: CASSTLAATGELFF.

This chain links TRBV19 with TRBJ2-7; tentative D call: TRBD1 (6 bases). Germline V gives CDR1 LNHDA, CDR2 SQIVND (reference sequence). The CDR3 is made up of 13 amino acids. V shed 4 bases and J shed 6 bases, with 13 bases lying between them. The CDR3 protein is CASSTQGTGEQYF. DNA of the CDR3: TGTGCCAGTAGTACCCAGGGGACCGGCGAGCAGTACTTC.

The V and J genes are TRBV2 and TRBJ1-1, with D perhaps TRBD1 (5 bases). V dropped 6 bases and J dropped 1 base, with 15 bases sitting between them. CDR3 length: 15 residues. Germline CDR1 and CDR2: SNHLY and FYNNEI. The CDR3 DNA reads TGTGCCAGCAGCCCTGGGGGGACGGGGAACACTGAAGCTTTCTTT. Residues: CASSPGGTGNTEAFF.

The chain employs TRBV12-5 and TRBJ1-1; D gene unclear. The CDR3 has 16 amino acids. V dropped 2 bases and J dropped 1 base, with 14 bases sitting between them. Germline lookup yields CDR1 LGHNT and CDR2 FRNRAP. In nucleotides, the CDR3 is TGTGCTAGTGGTTTGTCCCCGCCCGAGGGGAACACTGAAGCTTTCTTT. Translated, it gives CASGLSPPEGNTEAFF.